Listed here is a single TCR beta chain. What this receptor recognizes is not known. No base-level quality is on record; no much larger clone is a single base apart. This specimen belongs to a study of shared clonotypes between healthy human individuals (dated by TCRdb to 2020 to 2022). A note on the overall study: The cohort included three men and a couple of women between 18 and 49 years of age. For each donor, CD4 naive and CD4 memory were each run on three plates, CD8 naive on two plates, and CD8 memory on one plate. The study deeply sequenced blood TCR repertoires of 5 or 6 healthy adults to estimate repertoire size and the extent of clonotype sharing between individuals. To increase sequencing depth and limit assay-specific biases, TCR repertoire library preparation and sequencing were carried out by different laboratories using diverse techniques. Each donor's leukapheresis produced roughly between about 0.8 and 8.9 billion PBMCs. The investigation overall reported the following: Because the study included only a small number of donors, the genetic and exposure-history diversity represented was limited. Based on pairwise subsampling, the degree of clonotype sharing among donors was expected to be affected by sequencing depth. Sampling was restricted to blood, and TCR repertoires in tissues likely differ from the TCR repertoires found in blood. Compared with non-shared clonotypes, clonotypes shared by all four sorted-subset donors had higher generation probabilities. When several donors were compared, the shared fraction of clonotypes was around 5% for naive CD4, approximately 3.5% for naive CD8, roughly 2.5% for memory CD4, and 0.3% to 0.5% for memory CD8. Rarefaction of sorted-subset datasets indicated incomplete sequencing despite the large sequencing depth. Estimated clonotype richness was generally larger for naive than for memory subsets.

Healthy HIV-negative adults with no recently reported acute infections or vaccinations were included as donors. Every donor was a Caucasian adult residing in Nashville, Tennessee, USA. CD4+ T cells were enriched by magnetic negative selection, after which naive cells were positively selected on CD45RA and the negative fraction was taken as the memory subset. Blood was obtained by leukapheresis, after which PBMCs were separated by Ficoll-Histopaque density gradient centrifugation and cryopreserved in liquid nitrogen vapor phase. Analytical flow cytometry was used to check the purity and quantity of every magnetically sorted T cell population. Each sorted fraction had its genomic DNA isolated and then quantified by UV absorbance on a Nanodrop 2000c. TCR CDR3 regions were amplified from genomic DNA by multiplex PCR using the deep immunoSEQ assay. Extracted genomic DNA from each cell subset was distributed evenly across all wells of several immunoSEQ 96-well plates, and each plate was treated as a replicate. For sorted subsets, each replicate PCR was loaded with approximately 0.2 ug genomic DNA, equivalent to about 30,000 T cell genomes. The purified libraries were quantified using a Qubit 3.0 fluorometer, sized with a Bioanalyzer 2100, and then quantified again using the KAPA Library Quantification kit. Each immunoSEQ 96-well plate was sequenced on its own single-read 150-cycle Illumina NextSeq 550 flow cell. On the study's bioinformatics: Because the immunoSEQ output held only junctional sequences and lacked quality scores, the filtering could not match the filtering applied to full-length reads. To assign V/J genes and CDR3, sequences were annotated using PyIR, a Python wrapper for IgBLAST v1.9, with IMGT germline references. Reads were removed for weak V/J assignments (E-value above 1e-6), missing CDR3, stop codons, out-of-frame junctions, or ambiguous translated residues. V3J clonotypes were defined by identical inferred V gene, J gene, and CDR3 amino acid sequence. The percentage overlap between two repertoires was calculated by dividing the number of shared unique clonotypes by the size of the smaller repertoire. Three approaches were used to assess repertoire richness: RTK rarefaction, the Chao1 estimator, and Recon v2.1 estimates of unobserved clonotypes. Generation probabilities were computed with OLGA for all TCRbeta clonotypes obtained by the gDNA method from several donors. As stored in TCRdb, this immuneACCESS dataset retains in-frame rearrangements with V and J assigned. A fraction of the clones does not appear; measured against another copy, unresolved V genes explain less than half of the discrepancy, and the remainder lacks a known reason. V, J and clone size were drawn from that table, and D and trimming were deduced from the DNA. Here the sample has some 2,500,000 clones; about 90% occur a single time. The ten largest clones represent 0.37% of the sample.

V loses 2 bases of germline sequence and J loses 0 bases, and the interval between the two ends is 12 bases. The CDR3 spans 16 residues, from the cysteine through the phenylalanine. Just CDR3 DNA is preserved here, 48 bases in frame from base 1. CDR1 and CDR2 are drawn from the germline V gene: KGHSH, LQKENI. Sequencing was carried out using naive CD4+ T cells from PBMCs. What this sample's cell subset or site label stands for: CD45RA+ positively selected. This TCR was recovered from a man aged 18 to 30 in good health. Some clones in this sample may be carry-over from other donors' samples. The sequence links TRBV18 to TRBJ2-3; TRBD1 is a weak D gene call, 6 bases matching. The nucleotide sequence reads as follows: TGTGCCAGCTCACCAGGGACGGACAGAAGCACAGATACGCAGTATTTT. Translated, this gives CASSPGTDRSTDTQYF.